This T cell receptor (beta chain) came from a study of T cells after yellow fever vaccination. Study-wide points: Peaking on day 5 versus 15, the secondary response was faster but weaker. Most clones from primary vaccination were detected again post-booster (about 95% CD4, around 88% CD8).

CDR3 size: 12 residues. The germline CDR1 and CDR2 sequences are DFQATT and SNEGSKA (reference sequence). The study made its TCR cDNA through 5'RACE template switching. That step introduced a universal primer site along with UMIs. TCRdb analysed the 5' RACE reads with MiXCR anew, one entry per CDR3 protein. The sample has under 200,000 distinct CDR3 sequences, roughly 11% seen once. Worth noting for this clonotype: Its cognate antigen is unknown.

This chain connects TRBV20-1 to TRBJ1-1; tentative D call: TRBD1 (6 bases). The sample consisted of CD8+ T cells sorted from PBMCs, taken 15 days after the yellow fever booster vaccination. This TCR was sampled from a man aged 18 to 29 who received the YFV17D yellow fever vaccine. CDR3 in DNA: TGCAGAAGAGACAGGTCGAACACTGAAGCTTTCTTT. It codes for CRRDRSNTEAFF.